This TCR beta chain derives from a study of blood T cell repertoires in COVID-19. The germline V gene has CDR1 GTSNPN and CDR2 SVGIG (reference sequence). CDR3 length equals 14 residues. V lost 3 bases and J lost 5, with 13 bases in between. Sequencing used immunoSEQ multiplex PCR; TCRdb keeps in-frame clones, though not all of them. The table includes 450,000 to 500,000 clones, 80% to 90% detected once. Specimen: peripheral blood. The source is a human donor in a cohort sampled during active COVID-19. The J gene is TRBJ1-4, the V gene TRBV30, with D possibly being TRBD1 (6 bases). The CDR3 DNA is TGTGCCTGGAGCCTGACAGGCTGGAATGAAAAACTGTTTTTT. Its translation is CAWSLTGWNEKLFF.